What follows describes a single T cell receptor (beta chain). No antigen is known for it. No qualities accompany the bases; no much larger clone lies one base away. These data originate in a study of cytomegalovirus exposure and HLA in healthy donors (dated 2017 in TCRdb). As for the study more broadly: According to a later analysis, one platform produced both the 120 validation repertoires and the 666 repertoires of the first cohort. The aim of the study was to test whether cataloging public T cell receptors could identify signatures of past pathogen exposure. Besides the first cohort of 666 subjects, a separate validation cohort made up of 120 different subjects was used. To predict cytomegalovirus infection status, the study combined high-throughput TCR immunosequencing, statistical association of individual TCRs with disease status, and machine learning.

The library was built by means of the immunoSEQ multiplex PCR assay. In the original analysis: A statistical classification framework was built to diagnose cytomegalovirus status from the catalog of TCR beta chain sequences. The immuneACCESS repertoire file appears here via TCRdb, limited to in-frame rearrangements. These files lack a portion of the clones; in checked studies, under half of the deficit traces to unresolved V genes, and the cause of the others is not known. The DNA gave D and trimming, while V, J and clone size come from that table. A total of 100,000 to 150,000 clones appear in this sample, approximately 94% of them only once. 1% to 1.5% of the sample is in the top ten clones. Study-level results and caveats: The validation cohort had no HLA typing available for a later analysis, so co-occurrence within that cohort was assessed over all 120 or so repertoires. The study gave a list of about 150 TCR beta chains associated with cytomegalovirus. The classifier was reported to diagnose cytomegalovirus status with high specificity and sensitivity in both the original and validation cohorts. It was suggested by the authors that the approach could potentially be generalized to other disease states and immunological phenotypes. Across donors, most TCR sequences were observed very rarely, whereas some public TCRs were present in many individuals. In a later analysis, TCRs clustered in the first cohort were found to also tend to co-occur in the 120 or so validation repertoires, with approximately 95% of cluster scores above 0. In vitro tests confirmed that a few of the cytomegalovirus-associated TCR beta chains recognize cytomegalovirus antigens.

The germline V gene encodes CDR1 MNHNY and CDR2 SVGAGI (reference sequence). The CDR3 has 16 amino acids, counting the end cysteine and phenylalanine. Only CDR3 DNA is held: 48 bases, read in frame from base 1. V is cut back by 6 bases and J by 0 bases, with 11 bases in the junction unmatched. Donors formed part of the validation cohort, which comprised about 130 subjects and was distinct from the first cohort of 690 or so subjects. Sequenced material: PBMCs. The chain was built from TRBV6-6 and TRBJ2-7; 7 nucleotides in the junction match TRBD1. The sequence came from a woman between 18 and 29 years old in good health and CMV-seronegative. CDR3 protein: CASSSSKQGSSYEQYF. The DNA sequence is TGTGCCAGCAGCTCCTCGAAACAGGGGTCCTCCTACGAGCAGTACTTC.